Reported below is one T cell receptor (beta chain). Its antigen is unidentified. The data are from a study of OX40 agonist ivuxolimab in advanced cancers. The wider study: Dosing consisted of intravenous ivuxolimab at 0.01 to 10 mg/kg every 2 weeks. The diagnoses of dose-escalation patients were hepatocellular carcinoma, melanoma, renal cell or head and neck cancer. Under the entry rules, prior anti-PD-1, anti-PD-L1 or anti-CTLA-4 therapy was allowed, and about 40% had some.

Study observations and caveats: Some nonresponders likewise displayed low normalized T-cell clonal expansion.

Sequenced by immunoSEQ multiplex PCR; TCRdb stores in-frame clones only, minus some. The sample has about 47,000 clones, around 80% seen once. Per the germline V gene, CDR1 is SGDLS and CDR2 is YYNGEE. Trimming took 0 bases from V and 3 from J, leaving 10 bases between them. CDR3 length equals 15 residues. This chain joins TRBV9 and TRBJ1-5; no reliable D call. The source is an adult with an advanced solid tumor such as melanoma, head and neck, liver or kidney cancer. The material was CD4+ or CD8+ T cells sorted from blood, obtained in a trial of the OX40 agonist ivuxolimab. The CDR3 loop is CASSVAGEVNQPQHF. The DNA for the CDR3 is TGTGCCAGCAGCGTAGCAGGAGAGGTCAATCAGCCCCAGCATTTT.